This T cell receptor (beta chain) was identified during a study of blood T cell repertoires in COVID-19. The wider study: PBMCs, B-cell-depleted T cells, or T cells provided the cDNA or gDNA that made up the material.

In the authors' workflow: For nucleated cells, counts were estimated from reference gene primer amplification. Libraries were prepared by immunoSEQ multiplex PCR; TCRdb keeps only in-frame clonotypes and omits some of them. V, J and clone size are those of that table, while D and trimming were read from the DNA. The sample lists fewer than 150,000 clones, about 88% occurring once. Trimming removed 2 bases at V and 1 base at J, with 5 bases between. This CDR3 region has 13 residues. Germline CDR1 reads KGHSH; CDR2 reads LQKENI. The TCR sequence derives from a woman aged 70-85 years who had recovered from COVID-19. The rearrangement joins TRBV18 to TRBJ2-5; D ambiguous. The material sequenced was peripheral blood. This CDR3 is CASSPSVQETQYF. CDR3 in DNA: TGTGCCAGCTCACCATCCGTCCAAGAGACCCAGTACTTC.